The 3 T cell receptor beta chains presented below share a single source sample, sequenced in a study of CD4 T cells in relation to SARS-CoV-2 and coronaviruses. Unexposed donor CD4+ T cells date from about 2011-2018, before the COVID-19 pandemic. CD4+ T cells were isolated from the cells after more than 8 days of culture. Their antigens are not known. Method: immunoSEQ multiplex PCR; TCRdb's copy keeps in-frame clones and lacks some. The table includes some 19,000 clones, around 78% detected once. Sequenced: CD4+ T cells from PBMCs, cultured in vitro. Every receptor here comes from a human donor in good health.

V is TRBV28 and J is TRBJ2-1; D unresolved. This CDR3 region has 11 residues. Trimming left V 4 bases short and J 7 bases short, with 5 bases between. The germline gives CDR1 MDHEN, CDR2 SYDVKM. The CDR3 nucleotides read TGTGCCAGCAGTTCGAGTAATGAGCAGTTCTTC. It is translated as CASSSSNEQFF.

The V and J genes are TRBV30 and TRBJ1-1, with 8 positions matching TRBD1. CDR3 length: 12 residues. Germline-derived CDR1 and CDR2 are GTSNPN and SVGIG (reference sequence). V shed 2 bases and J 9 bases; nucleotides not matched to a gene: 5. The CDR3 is CAWSTRTGKAFF. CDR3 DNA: TGTGCCTGGAGTACCCGGACAGGGAAAGCTTTCTTT.

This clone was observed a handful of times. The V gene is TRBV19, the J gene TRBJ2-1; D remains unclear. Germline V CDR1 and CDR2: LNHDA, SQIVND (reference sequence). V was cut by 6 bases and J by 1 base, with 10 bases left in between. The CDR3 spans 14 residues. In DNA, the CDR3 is TGTGCCAGTAGCCGACAAGTATCCTACAATGAGCAGTTCTTC. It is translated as CASSRQVSYNEQFF. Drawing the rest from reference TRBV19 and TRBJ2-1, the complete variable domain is DGGITQSPKYLFRKEGQNVTLSCEQNLNHDAMYWYRQDPGQGLRLIYYSQIVNDFQKGDIAEGYSVSREKKESFPLTVTSAQKNPTAFYLCASSRQVSYNEQFFGPGTRLTVL.